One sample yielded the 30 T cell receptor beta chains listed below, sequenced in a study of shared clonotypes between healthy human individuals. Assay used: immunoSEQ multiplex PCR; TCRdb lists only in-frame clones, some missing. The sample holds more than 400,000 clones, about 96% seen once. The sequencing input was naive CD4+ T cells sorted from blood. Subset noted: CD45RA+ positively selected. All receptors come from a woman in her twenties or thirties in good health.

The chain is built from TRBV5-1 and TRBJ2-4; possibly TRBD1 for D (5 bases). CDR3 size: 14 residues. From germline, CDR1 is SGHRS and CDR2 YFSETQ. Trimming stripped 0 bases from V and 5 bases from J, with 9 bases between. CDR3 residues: CASSLGGGQNIQYF. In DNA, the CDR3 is TGCGCCAGCAGCTTGGGGGGCGGCCAAAACATTCAGTACTTC.

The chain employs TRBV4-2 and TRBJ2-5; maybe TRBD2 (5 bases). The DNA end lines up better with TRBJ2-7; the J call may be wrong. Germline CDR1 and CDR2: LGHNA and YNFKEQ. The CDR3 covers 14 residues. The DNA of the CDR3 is TGTGCCAGCAGCCAAGACAGGAGAGGGTCCGAGCAGTACTTC. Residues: CASSQDRRGSEQYF.

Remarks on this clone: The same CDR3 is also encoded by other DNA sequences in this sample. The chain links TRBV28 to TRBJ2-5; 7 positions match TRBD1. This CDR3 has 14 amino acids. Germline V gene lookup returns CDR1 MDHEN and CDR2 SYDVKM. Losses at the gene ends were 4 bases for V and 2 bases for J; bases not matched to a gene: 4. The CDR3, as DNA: TGTGCCAGCAGTTCGGGACAGCTACAAGAGACCCAGTACTTC. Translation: CASSSGQLQETQYF.

This chain's CDR3 is CATYSGQGDSYNEQFF. DNA for the CDR3: TGTGCCACCTATTCGGGGCAGGGGGATTCCTACAATGAGCAGTTCTTC. The gene calls are TRBV10-3 and TRBJ2-1; 7 nucleotides agree with TRBD1. The length of the CDR3 is 16 residues. Germline CDR1 reads ENHRY; CDR2 reads SYGVKD. V lost 10 bases, J lost 1 base, and 13 bases stayed unmatched.

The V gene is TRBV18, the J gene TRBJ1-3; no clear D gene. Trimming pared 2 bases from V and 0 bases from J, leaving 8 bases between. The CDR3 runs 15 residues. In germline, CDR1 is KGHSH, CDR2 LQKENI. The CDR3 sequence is CASSPSRGSGNTIYF. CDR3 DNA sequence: TGTGCCAGCTCACCAAGCAGAGGCTCTGGAAACACCATATATTTT.

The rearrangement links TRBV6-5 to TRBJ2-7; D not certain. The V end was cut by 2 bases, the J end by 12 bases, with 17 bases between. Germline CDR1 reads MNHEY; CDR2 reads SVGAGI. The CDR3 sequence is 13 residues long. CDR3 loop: CASSYEATAIRYF. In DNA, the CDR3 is TGTGCCAGCAGTTACGAGGCGACGGCGATTCGGTACTTC.

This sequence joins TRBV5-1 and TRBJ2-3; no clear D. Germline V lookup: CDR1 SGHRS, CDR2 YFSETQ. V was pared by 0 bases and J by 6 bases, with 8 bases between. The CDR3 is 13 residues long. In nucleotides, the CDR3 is TGCGCCAGCAGCTTGGTACCGGCCGATACGCAGTATTTT. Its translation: CASSLVPADTQYF.

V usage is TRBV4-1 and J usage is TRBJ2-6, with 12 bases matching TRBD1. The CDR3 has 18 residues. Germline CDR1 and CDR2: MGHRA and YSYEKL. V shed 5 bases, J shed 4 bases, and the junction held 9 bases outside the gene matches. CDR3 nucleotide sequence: TGCGCCAGCAGCTTTCCCGGGACAGGGGGCGCCGGGGCCAACGTCCTGACTTTC. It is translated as CASSFPGTGGAGANVLTF.

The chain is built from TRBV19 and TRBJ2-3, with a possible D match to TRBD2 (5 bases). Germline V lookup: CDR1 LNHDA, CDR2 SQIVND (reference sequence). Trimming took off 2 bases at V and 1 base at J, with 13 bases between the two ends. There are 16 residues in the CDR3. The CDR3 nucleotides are TGTGCCAGTAGTATAAGAGGTTGGCGGGGCACAGATACGCAGTATTTT. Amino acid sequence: CASSIRGWRGTDTQYF.

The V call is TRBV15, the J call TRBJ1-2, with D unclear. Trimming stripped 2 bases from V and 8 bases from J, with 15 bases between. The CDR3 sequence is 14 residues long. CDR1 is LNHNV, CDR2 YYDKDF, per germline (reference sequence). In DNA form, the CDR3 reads TGTGCCACCAGCAGACTCGAGGTCCCTTTAGGCTACACCTTC. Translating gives CATSRLEVPLGYTF.

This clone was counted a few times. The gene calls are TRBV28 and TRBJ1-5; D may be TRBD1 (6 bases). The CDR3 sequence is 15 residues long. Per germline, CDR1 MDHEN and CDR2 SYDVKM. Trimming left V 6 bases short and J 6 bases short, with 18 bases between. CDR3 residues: CASRLQGTLGQPQHF. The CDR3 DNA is TGTGCCAGCAGGCTACAGGGAACCTTGGGTCAGCCCCAGCATTTT.

In nucleotides, the CDR3 is TGTGCCAGTAAGGCAAATGAAAAACTGTTTTTT. This encodes CASKANEKLFF. This chain links TRBV19 with TRBJ1-4; D remains ambiguous. V was trimmed by 7 bases and J by 5 bases, leaving 5 bases between them. The V gene's germline CDR1 is LNHDA and CDR2 SQIVND (reference sequence). The CDR3 runs to 11 residues.

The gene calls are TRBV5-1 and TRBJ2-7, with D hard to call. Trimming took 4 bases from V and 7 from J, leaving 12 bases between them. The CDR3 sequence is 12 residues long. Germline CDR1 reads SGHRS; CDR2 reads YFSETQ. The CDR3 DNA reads TGCGCCAGCAGCGTAGGAGAAAAAGAGCAGTACTTC. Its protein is CASSVGEKEQYF. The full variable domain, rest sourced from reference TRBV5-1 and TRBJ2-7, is KAGVTQTPRYLIKTRGQQVTLSCSPISGHRSVSWYQQTPGQGLQFLFEYFSETQRNKGNFPGRFSGRQFSNSRSEMNVSTLELGDSALYLCASSVGEKEQYFGPGTRLTVT.

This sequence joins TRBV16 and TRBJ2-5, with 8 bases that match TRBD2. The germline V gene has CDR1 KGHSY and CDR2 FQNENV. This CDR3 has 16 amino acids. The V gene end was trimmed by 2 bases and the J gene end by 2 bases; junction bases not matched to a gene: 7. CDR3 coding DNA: TGTGCCAGCAGCCAACACATGTCTAGCGGGCAAGAGACCCAGTACTTC. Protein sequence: CASSQHMSSGQETQYF.

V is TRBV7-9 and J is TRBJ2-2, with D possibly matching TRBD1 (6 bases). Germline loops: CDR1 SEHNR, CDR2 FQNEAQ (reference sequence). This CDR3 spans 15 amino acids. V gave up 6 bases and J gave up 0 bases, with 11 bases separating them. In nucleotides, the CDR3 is TGTGCCAGCAGATACAGGGAGACGAACACCGGGGAGCTGTTTTTT. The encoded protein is CASRYRETNTGELFF.

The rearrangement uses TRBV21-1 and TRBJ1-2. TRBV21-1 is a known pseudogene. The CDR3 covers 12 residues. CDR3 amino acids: CASPKVRHGYTF. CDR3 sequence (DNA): TGTGCCAGCCCAAAGGTTAGGCATGGCTACACCTTC.

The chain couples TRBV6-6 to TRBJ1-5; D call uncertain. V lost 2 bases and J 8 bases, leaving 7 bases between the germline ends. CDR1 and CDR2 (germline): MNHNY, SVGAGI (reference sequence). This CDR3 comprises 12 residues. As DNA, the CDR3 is TGTGCCAGCAGTTACGGAGGTGAGCCCCAGCATTTT. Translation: CASSYGGEPQHF.

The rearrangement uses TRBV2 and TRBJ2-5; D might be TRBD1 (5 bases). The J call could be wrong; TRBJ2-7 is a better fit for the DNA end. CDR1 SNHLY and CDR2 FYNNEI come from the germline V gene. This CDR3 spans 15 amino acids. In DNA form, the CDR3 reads TGTGCCAGCAGTGAAGAAGTCGGCAGGGTCGGCGAGCAGTACTTC. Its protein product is CASSEEVGRVGEQYF.

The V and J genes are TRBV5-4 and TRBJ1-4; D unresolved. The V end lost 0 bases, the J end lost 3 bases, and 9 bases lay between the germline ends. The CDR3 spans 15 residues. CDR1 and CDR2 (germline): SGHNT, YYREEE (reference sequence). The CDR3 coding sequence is TGTGCCAGCAGCTTGGGGCGGGGTGCTAATGAAAAACTGTTTTTT. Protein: CASSLGRGANEKLFF.

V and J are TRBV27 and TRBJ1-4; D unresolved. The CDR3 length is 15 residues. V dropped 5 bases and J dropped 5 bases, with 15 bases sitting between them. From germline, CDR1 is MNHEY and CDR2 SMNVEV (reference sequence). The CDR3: CASSPRPEPNEKLFF. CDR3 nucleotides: TGTGCCAGCAGTCCCCGCCCAGAACCCAATGAAAAACTGTTTTTT.

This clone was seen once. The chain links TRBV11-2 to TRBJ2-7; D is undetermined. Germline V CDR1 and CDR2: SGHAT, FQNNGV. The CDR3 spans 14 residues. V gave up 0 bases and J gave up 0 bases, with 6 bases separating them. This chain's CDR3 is CASSLERTSYEQYF. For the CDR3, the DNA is TGTGCCAGCAGCTTAGAACGAACCTCCTACGAGCAGTACTTC.

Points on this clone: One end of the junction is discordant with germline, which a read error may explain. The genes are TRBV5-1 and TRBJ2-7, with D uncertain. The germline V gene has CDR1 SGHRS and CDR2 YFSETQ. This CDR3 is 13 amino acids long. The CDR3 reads CASSAIPLPSTWF. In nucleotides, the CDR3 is TGCGCCAGCAGCGCAATACCGTTACCTTCTACCTGGTTC.

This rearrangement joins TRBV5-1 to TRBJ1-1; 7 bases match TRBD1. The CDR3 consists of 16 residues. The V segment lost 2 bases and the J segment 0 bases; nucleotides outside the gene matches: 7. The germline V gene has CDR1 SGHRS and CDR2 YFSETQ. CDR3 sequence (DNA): TGCGCCAGCAGCTTCGGCAGGGGGATCATGAACACTGAAGCTTTCTTT. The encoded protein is CASSFGRGIMNTEAFF.

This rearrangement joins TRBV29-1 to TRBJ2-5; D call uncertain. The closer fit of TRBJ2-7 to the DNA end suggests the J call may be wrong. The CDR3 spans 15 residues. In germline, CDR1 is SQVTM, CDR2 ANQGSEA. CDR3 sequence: CSVSLDRRPPYEQYF. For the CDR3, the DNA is TGCAGCGTAAGCCTAGATAGGCGCCCCCCCTACGAGCAGTACTTC.

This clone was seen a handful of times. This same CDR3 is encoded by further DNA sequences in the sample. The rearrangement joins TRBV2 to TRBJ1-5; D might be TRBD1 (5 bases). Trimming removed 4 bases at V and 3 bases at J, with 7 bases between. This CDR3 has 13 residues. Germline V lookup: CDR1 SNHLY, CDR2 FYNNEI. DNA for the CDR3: TGTGCCAGCAGTGGGGGGTTCAATCAGCCCCAGCATTTT. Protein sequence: CASSGGFNQPQHF.

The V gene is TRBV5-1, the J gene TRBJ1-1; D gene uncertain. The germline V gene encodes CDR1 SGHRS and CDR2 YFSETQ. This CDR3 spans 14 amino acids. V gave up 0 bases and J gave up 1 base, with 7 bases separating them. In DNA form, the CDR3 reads TGCGCCAGCAGCTTGGTTCCCGGGAACACTGAAGCTTTCTTT. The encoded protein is CASSLVPGNTEAFF.

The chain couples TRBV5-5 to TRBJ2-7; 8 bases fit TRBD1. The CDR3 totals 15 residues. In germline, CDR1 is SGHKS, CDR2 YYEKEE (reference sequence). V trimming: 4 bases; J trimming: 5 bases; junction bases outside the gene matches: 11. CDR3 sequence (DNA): TGTGCCAGCAGCCCAACTCGGACAGGGTGGAACGAGCAGTACTTC. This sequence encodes CASSPTRTGWNEQYF.

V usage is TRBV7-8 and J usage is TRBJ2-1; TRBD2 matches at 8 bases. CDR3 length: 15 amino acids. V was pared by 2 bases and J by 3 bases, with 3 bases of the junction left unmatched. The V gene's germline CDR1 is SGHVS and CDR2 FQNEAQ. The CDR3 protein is CASSLLAGIYNEQFF. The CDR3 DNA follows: TGTGCCAGCAGCTTATTAGCGGGAATCTACAATGAGCAGTTCTTC.

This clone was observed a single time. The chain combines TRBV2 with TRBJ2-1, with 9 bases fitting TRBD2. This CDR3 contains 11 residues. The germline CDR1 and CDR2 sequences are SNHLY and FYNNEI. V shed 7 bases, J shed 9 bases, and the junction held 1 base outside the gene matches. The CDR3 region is CASKAGGEQFF. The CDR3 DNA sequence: TGTGCCAGCAAAGCGGGAGGTGAGCAGTTCTTC.

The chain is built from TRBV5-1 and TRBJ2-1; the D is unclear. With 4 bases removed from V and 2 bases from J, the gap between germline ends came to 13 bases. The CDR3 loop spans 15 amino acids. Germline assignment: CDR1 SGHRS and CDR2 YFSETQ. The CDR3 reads CASSPLPDAYNEQFF. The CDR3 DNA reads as TGCGCCAGCAGCCCTCTCCCGGACGCCTACAATGAGCAGTTCTTC.